The clone carrying this T cell receptor (beta chain) was seen a handful of times. This sample stems from a study of T cell responses to AZD1222 COVID-19 vaccine. The CDR3 spans 17 residues. CDR1 and CDR2 (germline): LNHDA, SQIVND (reference sequence). Between the trimmed V and J ends, which lost 4 bases and 5 bases, there was a span of 18 bases. Data came from immunoSEQ multiplex PCR; TCRdb stores just in-frame clones and leaves some out. The sample records 100,000 to 150,000 clones, more than 90% being singletons. The chain couples TRBV19 to TRBJ1-6, with D unclear. This receptor was taken from an adult in good health. The sample in question was peripheral blood, obtained on day 0 of AZD1222 vaccination. The CDR3 DNA follows: TGTGCCAGTAGTACACCCAGCGCGGGTCGGGATAATTCACCCCTCCACTTT. Residues: CASSTPSAGRDNSPLHF.